The entry below gives a single T cell receptor (beta chain) sequence along with its context. The CDR3 spans 15 residues. Trimming took off 1 base at V and 5 bases at J, with 14 bases between the two ends. The sample is drawn from a study of T cells in Graves' hyperthyroidism and ophthalmopathy. The TCR beta CDR3 regions underwent amplification using RNA transcripts as the source. A first-round RT-PCR of the TCR CDR3 used the HTBI primer set. Via MiXCR, TCRdb re-called the multiplex PCR reads, giving one row per CDR3 protein. The table lists hundreds of thousands of distinct CDR3 sequences, roughly a third of them singletons.

The rearrangement links TRBV12-3 or TRBV12-4 to TRBJ2-5; D possibly corresponds to TRBD2 (5 bases). Sequenced input: blood. This clonotype was obtained from a woman aged 40 to 50 with Graves' hyperthyroidism. CDR3 DNA sequence: TGTGCCAGCAGTTTAGTACGGGGTGGGATGGAGACCCAGTACTTC. Encoded protein: CASSLVRGGMETQYF.